What follows describes a single T cell receptor (beta chain). Its cognate antigen is unknown. V lost 4 bases, J lost 5 bases, and 12 bases stayed unmatched. Germline V lookup: CDR1 LGHDT, CDR2 YNNKEL (reference sequence). The CDR3 spans 17 residues. Sequencing used immunoSEQ multiplex PCR; TCRdb keeps in-frame clones, though not all of them. The sample records around 83,000 clones, about 88% being singletons. The record originates from a study of T cell responses to AZD1222 COVID-19 vaccine. The wider study: Combined were second doses at about 4 or about 12 weeks.

General study findings and limits: Epitopes outside B.1.351 and B.1.1.7 mutated regions reportedly drew nearly half of spike TCRs. Just five or six AZD1222 recipients tested seropositive at baseline. There were mostly white British donors and more females than males, and clonal diversity was possibly underestimated.

Sequences were derived from peripheral blood, sampled on day 0 of AZD1222 vaccination. The V call is TRBV3-1 (or the pseudogene TRBV3-2), the J call TRBJ2-1; 9 bases match TRBD2. The sequence was obtained from an adult in good health. In DNA, the CDR3 is TGTGCCAGCAGCCTAGGGCGGTCTAGCGGGATGGACAATGAGCAGTTCTTC. This sequence encodes CASSLGRSSGMDNEQFF.